This is a list of T cell receptor beta chains from one sample in a study of CD8+ T cells in alopecia areata. Produced via immunoSEQ multiplex PCR; TCRdb's table is partial and in-frame only. The sample consists of about 150,000 clones, about 90% of them appearing once. The specimen comprised CD8+ T cells sorted from blood, sampled at week 0. These receptors were taken from a human donor with alopecia areata. The CDR3 runs from the conserved cysteine through the conserved F or W. A D gene is named only where the DNA matches it firmly. Clone size is not always given. Where it is, it says once, few, many or a class for expanded clones.

>.|TRBV30|TRBJ2-7|.
CAWTLSSRGEQYF
TGTGCCTGGACTCTCAGCTCCAGGGGCGAGCAGTACTTC
>.|TRBV29-1|TRBJ2-2|.
CSVPGSEAGWIGELFF
TGCAGCGTCCCCGGGAGTGAGGCAGGGTGGATCGGGGAGCTGTTTTTT
>.|TRBV5-6|TRBJ1-1|.
CASSLEGFTEAFF
TGTGCCAGCAGCTTGGAAGGGTTCACTGAAGCTTTCTTT
>.|TRBV7-8|TRBJ2-3|.
CASSLAYSSGDTQYF
TGTGCCAGCAGCTTAGCGTATTCCAGCGGGGATACGCAGTATTTT
>.|TRBV5-4|TRBJ1-1|TRBD1
CASRRTGGTEAFF
TGTGCCAGCAGGCGGACAGGGGGCACTGAAGCTTTCTTT
>.|TRBV6-4|TRBJ2-2|TRBD2
CASSESGRTGELFF
TGTGCCAGCAGCGAGAGCGGGAGGACCGGGGAGCTGTTTTTT
>few|TRBV29-1|TRBJ2-7|TRBD1
CSVEKTGDQSYEQYF
TGCAGCGTTGAGAAGACAGGGGACCAATCCTACGAGCAGTACTTC
>.|TRBV29-1|TRBJ2-3|TRBD2
CSVESRGGRPDTQYF
TGCAGCGTTGAATCGCGGGGGGGCCGCCCAGATACGCAGTATTTT
>.|TRBV7-9|TRBJ1-4|.
CASSPQQGADEKLFF
TGTGCCAGCAGCCCCCAGCAAGGGGCTGATGAAAAACTGTTTTTT
>.|TRBV9|TRBJ2-7|TRBD2
CASSISGGYEQYF
TGTGCCAGCAGCATTAGCGGGGGCTACGAGCAGTACTTC
>.|TRBV2|TRBJ2-2|TRBD2
CASSWGGTGELFF
TGTGCCAGCAGTTGGGGGGGCACCGGGGAGCTGTTTTTT
>.|TRBV29-1|TRBJ2-7|TRBD1
CSVGAGTGDHEQYF
TGCAGCGTTGGTGCCGGGACAGGGGACCACGAGCAGTACTTC
>.|TRBV29-1|TRBJ2-1|.
CSVPGHSEQFF
TGCAGCGTTCCGGGACACTCCGAGCAGTTCTTC
>.|TRBV27|TRBJ1-1|TRBD1
CASSPGTVGAAEAFF
TGTGCCAGCAGTCCGGGGACAGTAGGGGCGGCTGAAGCTTTCTTT
>few|TRBV6-6|TRBJ2-1|TRBD1
CASSYGQANYNEQFF
TGTGCCAGCAGTTACGGACAGGCTAACTACAATGAGCAGTTCTTC
>.|TRBV29-1|TRBJ2-4|.
CSVSLSGPPENIQYF
TGCAGCGTTAGCCTTTCGGGACCCCCGGAGAACATTCAGTACTTC
>.|TRBV9|TRBJ2-1|.
CASSVFRDWGEQFF
TGTGCCAGCAGCGTTTTTAGGGATTGGGGTGAGCAGTTCTTC
>.|TRBV7-9|TRBJ2-7|TRBD1
CASSPSTGGDPYEQYF
TGTGCCAGCAGCCCCTCGACAGGGGGAGACCCCTACGAGCAGTACTTC
>.|TRBV11-3|TRBJ1-1|TRBD1
CASSDRGTEAFF
TGTGCCAGCAGCGACAGGGGTACTGAAGCTTTCTTT
>once|TRBV10-3|TRBJ1-1|.
CAISESGLNTEAFF
TGTGCCATCAGTGAGTCAGGCTTAAACACTGAAGCTTTCTTT
>.|TRBV10-3|TRBJ1-1|TRBD1
CAISESTGMNTEAFF
TGTGCCATCAGTGAGTCGACAGGGATGAACACTGAAGCTTTCTTT
>.|TRBV6-5|TRBJ2-4|.
CASRSRLAKNIQYF
TGTGCCAGCAGGTCAAGGTTAGCCAAAAACATTCAGTACTTC